Listed here are 16 T cell receptor beta chains from one sample, sequenced in a study of CD8+ T cells in alopecia areata (dated by TCRdb to 2017 to 2018). The library was produced with the immunoSEQ multiplex PCR assay. RNA was extracted from all samples and reverse transcribed into cDNA, which served as template for TCR sequencing. What TCRdb holds here is the immuneACCESS table cut down to in-frame rearrangements. Part of the clones is not present; checked against another copy, under half of the missing clones reflect an unresolved V gene, and the others are unexplained. The sample yields 150,000 to 250,000 clones; 55% to 70% were counted once. Approximately 5.1% of the sample lies in the top ten. Sample time point, as interpreted from the label and publication: about 5 months on oral tofacitinib. What this sample's treatment or condition label stands for: oral pan-JAK inhibitor, 5-10 mg twice daily.

The sequences come from CD4+ T cells sorted from blood, collected at week 24, from a patient treated with tofacitinib. These TCRs come from a human donor with alopecia areata.

The count of this clone is one. The J gene is TRBJ2-1, the V gene TRBV25-1, with a weak D call TRBD2 (5 bases). CDR1 MGHDK and CDR2 SYGVNS come from the germline V gene. The CDR3 spans 15 residues. Trimming cost V 6 bases and J 0 bases, with 12 bases left between them. The CDR3 loop reads CASRKTGSSYNEQFF. The CDR3 DNA reads as TGTGCCAGCAGAAAAACGGGGTCCTCCTACAATGAGCAGTTCTTC.

The rearrangement links TRBV29-1 to TRBJ2-1; 7 bases are shared with TRBD1. CDR1 is SQVTM, CDR2 ANQGSEA, per germline. Trimming at V came to 5 bases and at J to 3 bases, leaving 4 bases not matched to a gene. This CDR3 comprises 13 residues. CDR3 DNA sequence: TGCAGCGTTCAGGGGGTCCGCTACAATGAGCAGTTCTTC. This sequence encodes CSVQGVRYNEQFF.

This clone appeared a few times. The V call is TRBV29-1, the J call TRBJ2-4; TRBD2 is a possible D gene (6 bases). The CDR3 consists of 12 residues. Germline-derived CDR1 and CDR2 are SQVTM and ANQGSEA. Trimming removed 3 bases from V and 8 bases from J, with 11 bases in between. Written as DNA, the CDR3 is TGCAGCGTTGAGCGACTAGAGGACATTCAGTACTTC. Protein: CSVERLEDIQYF. The complete variable domain, with remaining parts taken from reference TRBV29-1 and TRBJ2-4, reads SAVISQKPSRDICQRGTSLTIQCQVDSQVTMMFWYRQQPGQSLTLIATANQGSEATYESGFVIDKFPISRPNLTFSTLTVSNMSPEDSSIYLCSVERLEDIQYFGAGTRLSVL.

The V gene is TRBV2, the J gene TRBJ1-2, with D possibly matching TRBD1 (6 bases). Germline lookup yields CDR1 SNHLY and CDR2 FYNNEI. The CDR3 is 12 residues long. The V gene lost 5 bases and the J gene lost 6 bases, with 10 bases spanning the gap. CDR3: CASSTGSDGYTF. CDR3 in DNA: TGTGCCAGCAGTACAGGGTCCGATGGCTACACCTTC.

This clone was counted between two and nine times. The chain combines TRBV2 with TRBJ1-2; 7 bases match TRBD1. This CDR3 has 12 residues. The germline V gene encodes CDR1 SNHLY and CDR2 FYNNEI. The V and J ends lost 2 bases and 7 bases, in that order; junction bases with no gene match: 1. The CDR3 DNA follows: TGTGCCAGCAGTGAAAGGACAGGTGGCTACACCTTC. Protein sequence: CASSERTGGYTF. Full variable domain (remainder filled in from reference TRBV2 and TRBJ1-2): EPEVTQTPSHQVTQMGQEVILRCVPISNHLYFYWYRQILGQKVEFLVSFYNNEISEKSEIFDDQFSVERPDGSNFTLKIRSTKLEDSAMYFCASSERTGGYTFGSGTRLTVV.

This clone was seen more than once but under ten times. The chain recombines TRBV29-1 with TRBJ2-7; D is possibly TRBD1 (6 bases). The CDR3 totals 12 residues. With 4 bases removed from V and 5 bases from J, the gap between germline ends came to 12 bases. Germline CDR1 reads SQVTM; CDR2 reads ANQGSEA. The CDR3 region is CSVVQGRDEQYF. CDR3 nucleotides: TGCAGCGTTGTACAGGGAAGAGACGAGCAGTACTTC.

This clone was detected only a few times. This chain uses TRBV29-1 with TRBJ1-1; no definite D call. V gave up 3 bases and J gave up 14 bases, with 19 bases separating them. The CDR3 spans 12 residues. CDR1 is SQVTM and CDR2 is ANQGSEA in the germline V gene. CDR3 loop: CSVDVYGAGSFF. CDR3 in DNA: TGCAGCGTTGACGTTTACGGAGCAGGATCCTTCTTT.

V and J are TRBV7-6 and TRBJ2-1, with a weak D call TRBD2 (5 bases). The CDR3 runs 13 residues. V lost 4 bases, J lost 12 bases, and 16 bases lay in between. The germline gives CDR1 SGHVS, CDR2 FNYEAQ. The CDR3 reads CASSSTEGTGQFF. Here the CDR3 DNA reads TGTGCCAGCAGCTCCACCGAGGGAACCGGGCAGTTCTTC.

The chain joins TRBV4-2 to TRBJ2-7; 9 bases are shared with TRBD2. CDR3 size: 15 residues. V gave up 1 base and J gave up 5 bases; unmatched junction bases: 6. CDR1 is LGHNA, CDR2 YNFKEQ, per germline. CDR3 DNA sequence: TGTGCCAGCAGCCAAGTGTCTAGCGGGAAAGACGAGCAGTACTTC. Protein: CASSQVSSGKDEQYF.

The rearrangement links TRBV20-1 to TRBJ2-7; TRBD2 might be the D (6 bases). V was shortened by 4 bases and J by 5 bases, with 9 bases between the two germline ends. The CDR3 has 11 residues. Germline V lookup: CDR1 DFQATT, CDR2 SNEGSKA (reference sequence). The CDR3 reads CSATSGDEQYF. In DNA, the CDR3 is TGCAGTGCTACATCGGGGGACGAGCAGTACTTC.

CDR3 sequence: CASSWDHTDTQYF. CDR3 bases: TGCGCCAGCAGCTGGGATCACACAGATACGCAGTATTTT. The chain joins TRBV5-1 to TRBJ2-3; D ambiguous. V lost 3 bases and J 2 bases, leaving 7 bases between the germline ends. This CDR3 spans 13 amino acids. Germline V gene data show CDR1 as SGHRS and CDR2 as YFSETQ.

This chain joins TRBV9 and TRBJ1-1, with D hard to call. This CDR3 spans 13 amino acids. CDR1 SGDLS and CDR2 YYNGEE come from the germline V gene. Trimming took off 0 bases at V and 0 bases at J, with 3 bases between the two ends. CDR3 DNA sequence: TGTGCCAGCAGCGTAGGGATGAACACTGAAGCTTTCTTT. This translates into CASSVGMNTEAFF.

This rearrangement joins TRBV7-9 to TRBJ1-2; D is unclear. Between the trimmed V and J ends, which lost 5 bases and 4 bases, there was a span of 11 bases. The CDR3 is 13 residues long. The germline V gene encodes CDR1 SEHNR and CDR2 FQNEAQ (reference sequence). CDR3 bases: TGTGCCAGCAGCAGCGCAGGATCCTATGGCTACACCTTC. Its translation is CASSSAGSYGYTF.

The table lists this clone with a few counts. This chain connects TRBV15 to TRBJ2-1; D is unclear. The CDR3 spans 13 residues. Trimming removed 0 bases at V and 4 bases at J, with 4 bases between. Germline assignment: CDR1 LNHNV and CDR2 YYDKDF (reference sequence). CDR3 nucleotide sequence: TGTGCCACCAGCAGAGATGTTTACAATGAGCAGTTCTTC. Protein: CATSRDVYNEQFF.

This clone was counted once. The genes are TRBV7-2 and TRBJ2-1, with 7 bases lining up with TRBD2. This CDR3 contains 18 residues. Germline CDR1 is SGHTA and CDR2 is FQGNSA. Unmatched junction bases numbered 16, after V lost 1 base and J lost 7 bases. The CDR3 here is CASSLVRQQAGAQNEQFF. The DNA for the CDR3 is TGTGCCAGCAGCTTAGTTCGCCAGCAGGCGGGAGCCCAGAATGAGCAGTTCTTC.

The chain combines TRBV28 with TRBJ2-1, with D perhaps TRBD1 (6 bases). Germline CDR1 reads MDHEN; CDR2 reads SYDVKM. Trimming took off 2 bases at V and 15 bases at J, with 14 bases between the two ends. This CDR3 has 12 residues. In nucleotides, the CDR3 is TGTGCCAGCAGTTTACTCAGGGGAATGCGGTTCTTC. As protein: CASSLLRGMRFF.